This note documents a single T cell receptor beta chain sequence. Its target is not known. Sequencing used immunoSEQ multiplex PCR; TCRdb keeps in-frame clones, though not all of them. In the table there are 95,000 to 100,000 clones, about 72% of which are singletons. CDR3 length equals 17 residues. After removal of 6 bases from V and 1 base from J, the junction contained 6 bases not matched to a gene. Germline values: CDR1 LNHDA, CDR2 SQIVND (reference sequence). The source of the sample is a study of cytotoxic CD8 clonotypes in ibrutinib-treated CLL. Study-wide findings and caveats: Baseline clonality exceeded age-matched healthy donors and tracked circulating CD8+ T-cell counts.

Sequencing was performed on PBMCs, taken after 12 months of ibrutinib treatment. V is TRBV19 and J is TRBJ2-2, with TRBD2 identical over 12 bases. The receptor was derived from a human donor with chronic lymphocytic leukemia. DNA of the CDR3: TGTGCCAGTAGCAGACTAGCGGGGGACTTGAACACCGGGGAGCTGTTTTTT. Translated: CASSRLAGDLNTGELFF.